The TCR beta chain under discussion was sequenced for a study of T cell repertoires in cytomegalovirus infection. Overall study context: It can be stated that public TCR beta signatures indicated CMV infection as well as a matching HLA type.

The table lists this clonotype with many counts. V lost 8 bases and J lost 6, with 5 bases in between. Germline V lookup: CDR1 SGHAT, CDR2 FQNNGV. CDR3 size: 11 residues. Via MiXCR, TCRdb re-called the reads, giving one row per CDR3 protein. The repertoire holds approximately 500,000 distinct CDR3 sequences, with over 9% as singletons. The V gene is TRBV11-2, the J gene TRBJ2-6, with no clear D. The sequencing input was PBMCs. The sequence was obtained from a human donor in good health (CMV status not recorded). Some clones in this sample may be carry-over from other donors' samples. In DNA form, the CDR3 reads TGTGCCAGCGGCCCGGCCAACGTCCTGACTTTC. It yields the protein CASGPANVLTF.